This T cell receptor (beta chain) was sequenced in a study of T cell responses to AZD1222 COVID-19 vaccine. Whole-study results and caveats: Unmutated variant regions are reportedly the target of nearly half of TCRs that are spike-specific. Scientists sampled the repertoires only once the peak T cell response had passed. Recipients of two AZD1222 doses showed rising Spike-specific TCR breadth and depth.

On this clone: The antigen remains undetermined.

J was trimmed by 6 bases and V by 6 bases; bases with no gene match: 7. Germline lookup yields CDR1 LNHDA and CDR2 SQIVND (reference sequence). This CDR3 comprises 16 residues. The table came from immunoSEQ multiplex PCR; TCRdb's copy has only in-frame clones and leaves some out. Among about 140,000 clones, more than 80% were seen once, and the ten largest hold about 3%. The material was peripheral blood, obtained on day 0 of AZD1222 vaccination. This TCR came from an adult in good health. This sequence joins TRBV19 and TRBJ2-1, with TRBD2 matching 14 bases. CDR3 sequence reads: CASRLRGTSGSNEQFF. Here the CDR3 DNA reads TGTGCCAGTAGGCTCCGCGGGACTAGCGGGAGCAATGAGCAGTTCTTC. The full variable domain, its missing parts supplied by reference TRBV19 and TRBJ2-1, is DGGITQSPKYLFRKEGQNVTLSCEQNLNHDAMYWYRQDPGQGLRLIYYSQIVNDFQKGDIAEGYSVSREKKESFPLTVTSAQKNPTAFYLCASRLRGTSGSNEQFFGPGTRLTVL.